The 27 T cell receptor beta chains below were found in one sample sequenced in a study of beta chain features in type 1 diabetes. These receptors have no known antigen. Study findings and constraints: TCRB CDR3s were moderately but significantly shorter in Type 1 diabetes patients in all four CD4+ subsets.

Investigators reverse transcribed all isolated RNA, so they sequenced expressed TCRB transcripts. The protocol was immunoSEQ multiplex PCR, while the TCRdb copy is restricted to in-frame clones and leaves out a portion. The top ten clones hold around 0.017% of a sample with over 200,000 clones, about 11% of them seen once. Sequenced: naive CD4+ T cells from blood. The receptors derive from a man aged 25 to 45 with type 1 diabetes.

This clone was counted a few times. The chain employs TRBV27 and TRBJ2-5; tentatively, D is TRBD2 (5 bases). The germline CDR1 and CDR2 sequences are MNHEY and SMNVEV (reference sequence). V was clipped by 5 bases and J by 5 bases, with 18 bases between them. The CDR3 is made up of 15 amino acids. The CDR3 sequence: CASSPRTSPGETQYF. The CDR3 region has the DNA TGTGCCAGCAGTCCACGGACTTCTCCGGGGGAGACCCAGTACTTC.

The DNA of the CDR3 is TGTGCCAGCAGTTCAACGGGGGGCCCTTACAATGAGCAGTTCTTC. It specifies CASSSTGGPYNEQFF. The rearrangement links TRBV28 to TRBJ2-1, with D possibly TRBD2 on 7 matching bases. The CDR3 is 15 amino acids. Trimming removed 4 bases from V and 4 bases from J, with 14 bases in between. Germline assignment: CDR1 MDHEN and CDR2 SYDVKM.

The sample holds a few counts of this clone. V usage is TRBV9 and J usage is TRBJ1-1; D unresolved. The CDR3 sequence is 12 residues long. Between the trimmed V and J ends, which lost 3 bases and 3 bases, there was a span of 6 bases. CDR1 and CDR2 (germline): SGDLS, YYNGEE. The CDR3: CASSAQDTEAFF. The DNA for the CDR3 is TGTGCCAGCAGCGCACAAGACACTGAAGCTTTCTTT.

As concerns this clone: An end of the junction differs from the germline gene, which may be a read error. The rearrangement links TRBV7-7 to TRBJ2-6, with D perhaps matching TRBD1 (5 bases). The CDR3 is 14 residues long. CDR1 and CDR2 (germline): SSHAT, FNYEAQ (reference sequence). CDR3 protein: CASSPGFGANVLTF. The DNA for the CDR3 is TGTGCTAGCAGCCCAGGGTTTGGGGCCAACGTCCTGACTTTC. Complete variable domain (other parts from reference TRBV7-7 and TRBJ2-6): GAGVSQSPRYKVTKRGQDVTLRCDPISSHATLYWYQQALGQGPEFLTYFNYEAQPDKSGLPSDRFSAERPEGSISTLTIQRTEQRDSAMYRCASSPGFGANVLTFGAGSRLTVL.

This chain links TRBV16 with TRBJ1-5; D is undetermined. This CDR3 is built from 14 residues. V gave up 0 bases and J gave up 2 bases, with 5 bases separating them. Per the germline V gene, CDR1 is KGHSY and CDR2 is FQNENV. The CDR3 reads CASSQSSGNQPQHF. CDR3 sequence (DNA): TGTGCCAGCAGCCAATCGTCCGGCAATCAGCCCCAGCATTTT.

This clone was picked up a small number of times. The junction departs from germline at one end; a sequencing error may be responsible. The chain links TRBV7-9 to TRBJ2-1; 14 positions match TRBD2. The CDR3 is 14 residues long. Germline V gives CDR1 SEHNR, CDR2 FQNEAQ (reference sequence). Written as DNA, the CDR3 is TGTGCCAGCAGCCTGGGGACTAGCGGGGGTTTAAGGGTCTTC. Protein: CASSLGTSGGLRVF.

The CDR3, as DNA: TGTGCCAGCGAGGACAGGGGCACAGATACGCAGTATTTT. Translation gives CASEDRGTDTQYF. V usage is TRBV2 and J usage is TRBJ2-3, with 8 nucleotides matching TRBD1. Looked up from germline, CDR1 is SNHLY and CDR2 is FYNNEI. The J segment lost 1 base and the V segment lost 8 bases, leaving 2 bases of the junction unmatched. The CDR3 is 13 residues long. The entire variable domain, with the rest obtained from reference TRBV2 and TRBJ2-3, is as follows: EPEVTQTPSHQVTQMGQEVILRCVPISNHLYFYWYRQILGQKVEFLVSFYNNEISEKSEIFDDQFSVERPDGSNFTLKIRSTKLEDSAMYFCASEDRGTDTQYFGPGTRLTVL.

Comment on this clone: The germline gene is not matched at one end of the junction; a read error may be the cause. The chain combines TRBV7-7 with TRBJ2-5, with D perhaps TRBD1 (6 bases). This CDR3 has 14 amino acids. Germline V gene sequence: CDR1 SSHAT, CDR2 FNYEAQ (reference sequence). The CDR3 nucleotides read TGTGCTAGCAGCTTAGCCGGACAGAAAGAGACCCAGTACTTC. Its translation is CASSLAGQKETQYF. Complete variable domain (other parts from reference TRBV7-7 and TRBJ2-5): GAGVSQSPRYKVTKRGQDVTLRCDPISSHATLYWYQQALGQGPEFLTYFNYEAQPDKSGLPSDRFSAERPEGSISTLTIQRTEQRDSAMYRCASSLAGQKETQYFGPGTRLLVL.

There are a few counts of this clone. The chain carries TRBV11-2 and TRBJ1-5; 7 nucleotides align to TRBD1. Germline lookup yields CDR1 SGHAT and CDR2 FQNNGV. The CDR3 loop spans 15 amino acids. Losses at the gene ends were 4 bases for V and 7 bases for J; bases not matched to a gene: 10. This CDR3 reads CASSSTGTVPQPQHF. The CDR3 bases are TGTGCCAGCAGCTCGACCGGGACAGTCCCCCAGCCCCAGCATTTT. Full variable domain (outside the CDR3, taken from reference TRBV11-2 and TRBJ1-5): EAGVAQSPRYKIIEKRQSVAFWCNPISGHATLYWYQQILGQGPKLLIQFQNNGVVDDSQLPKDRFSAERLKGVDSTLKIQPAKLEDSAVYLCASSSTGTVPQPQHFGDGTRLSIL.

The J gene is TRBJ2-7, the V gene TRBV7-9; D gene ambiguous. The V gene's germline CDR1 is SEHNR and CDR2 FQNEAQ (reference sequence). V shed 1 base and J shed 0 bases, with 16 bases lying between them. This CDR3 has 17 residues. DNA for the CDR3: TGTGCCAGCAGCTTAGGTCAGGCGCGTACCTCCTCCTACGAGCAGTACTTC. It codes for CASSLGQARTSSYEQYF.

The gene calls are TRBV7-3 and TRBJ2-1; 9 bases align to TRBD2. Per germline, CDR1 SGHTA and CDR2 FQGTGA. The CDR3 is 16 amino acids. The ends lost 4 bases at V and 4 bases at J; junction bases unmatched: 8. CDR3 DNA sequence: TGTGCCAGCAGCTCGCGGGGGGGCCATGATTACAATGAGCAGTTCTTC. Encoded protein: CASSSRGGHDYNEQFF.

The sample holds a few counts of this clone. The chain employs TRBV2 and TRBJ1-2; tentatively, D is TRBD1 (5 bases). The CDR3 is 14 residues long. V lost 2 bases to trimming and J lost 3 bases, with 10 bases between them. Per germline, CDR1 SNHLY and CDR2 FYNNEI. CDR3 residues: CASSEPGIDYGYTF. Here the CDR3 DNA reads TGTGCCAGCAGTGAACCAGGGATTGACTATGGCTACACCTTC.

The chain couples TRBV7-8 to TRBJ2-1, with D unresolved. The CDR3 covers 16 residues. V lost 5 bases, J lost 0 bases, and 14 bases lay in between. Germline V lookup: CDR1 SGHVS, CDR2 FQNEAQ. CDR3 DNA: TGTGCCAGCAGCGCGTTACGGTATAGCTCCTACAATGAGCAGTTCTTC. It specifies CASSALRYSSYNEQFF.

CDR3 protein: CASSTEQGNTEAFF. The CDR3, as DNA: TGTGCCAGCAGCACGGAACAGGGGAACACTGAAGCTTTCTTT. The rearrangement uses TRBV21-1 and TRBJ1-1; the D call in the table, TRBD1, was not verified against the DNA. TRBV21-1 is flagged as a pseudogene. The CDR3 length is 14 residues.

The CDR3 loop is CASSQDAPRGGETQYF. The CDR3 coding sequence is TGTGCCAGCAGCCAAGATGCTCCGCGGGGCGGAGAGACCCAGTACTTC. The J gene is TRBJ2-5, the V gene TRBV4-2; tentative D call: TRBD2 (6 bases). This CDR3 is built from 16 residues. Germline V gene data show CDR1 as LGHNA and CDR2 as YNFKEQ. The germline V and J ends were trimmed by 0 bases and 4 bases, with 15 bases remaining between them.

This chain uses TRBV5-1 with TRBJ2-1; 7 bases are a match to TRBD1. This CDR3 has 15 residues. Germline V lookup: CDR1 SGHRS, CDR2 YFSETQ. V lost 4 bases to trimming and J lost 8 bases; unmatched junction nucleotides: 12. CDR3 nucleotides: TGCGCCAGCAGCCTCCGGACAGGAGCCACATATGAGCAGTTCTTC. Translated, it gives CASSLRTGATYEQFF.

V gene TRBV4-2 combines with J gene TRBJ1-6, with D unclear. Germline assignment: CDR1 LGHNA and CDR2 YNFKEQ. Trimming removed 1 base from V and 5 bases from J, with 9 bases in between. The CDR3 contains 15 residues. In DNA form, the CDR3 reads TGTGCCAGCAGCCAAGGTTGGCAGGATAATTCACCCCTCCACTTT. This encodes CASSQGWQDNSPLHF.

The chain uses TRBV11-2 and TRBJ2-1, with 9 bases that match TRBD2. The junction had 3 bases not matched to a gene; V was cut back by 2 bases and J by 4 bases. The CDR3 consists of 15 residues. In germline, CDR1 is SGHAT, CDR2 FQNNGV. The CDR3: CASSLLAGTYNEQFF. CDR3 coding DNA: TGTGCCAGCAGCTTACTAGCGGGGACTTACAATGAGCAGTTCTTC.

This clone was seen more than once but under ten times. CDR3 loop: CASSPRDLYGYTF. The CDR3 DNA follows: TGTGCCAGTAGTCCGAGAGATCTATATGGCTACACCTTC. The V and J genes are TRBV19 and TRBJ1-2; D gene unclear. Germline V lookup: CDR1 LNHDA, CDR2 SQIVND (reference sequence). Trimming pared 5 bases from V and 5 bases from J, leaving 12 bases between. This CDR3 has 13 residues.

The V call is TRBV4-2, the J call TRBJ2-4, with a weak D call TRBD1 (6 bases). The CDR3 spans 13 residues. Germline CDR1 LGHNA, CDR2 YNFKEQ. V lost 0 bases to trimming and J lost 9 bases, with 9 bases between them. CDR3 nucleotides: TGTGCCAGCAGCCAAGACAGGGGTGGCATTCAGTACTTC. Translating gives CASSQDRGGIQYF.

The chain recombines TRBV19 with TRBJ1-5; D not certain. The CDR3 spans 16 residues. The germline V and J ends were trimmed by 3 bases and 3 bases, with 15 bases remaining between them. The germline gives CDR1 LNHDA, CDR2 SQIVND (reference sequence). CDR3 sequence reads: CASSMIRGTTNQPQHF. Here the CDR3 DNA reads TGTGCCAGTAGTATGATCCGAGGCACCACCAATCAGCCCCAGCATTTT. Complete variable domain (other parts from reference TRBV19 and TRBJ1-5): DGGITQSPKYLFRKEGQNVTLSCEQNLNHDAMYWYRQDPGQGLRLIYYSQIVNDFQKGDIAEGYSVSREKKESFPLTVTSAQKNPTAFYLCASSMIRGTTNQPQHFGDGTRLSIL.

J is TRBJ2-3 and V is TRBV30; 7 bases map to TRBD2. The germline V gene has CDR1 GTSNPN and CDR2 SVGIG (reference sequence). The junction had 12 bases not matched to a gene; V was cut back by 3 bases and J by 0 bases. This CDR3 contains 17 residues. CDR3 nucleotide sequence: TGTGCCTGGAGCGCTCTCGGGGGGATTTCAAGCACAGATACGCAGTATTTT. Translating it yields CAWSALGGISSTDTQYF. The whole variable domain, filled in from reference TRBV30 and TRBJ2-3, reads SQTIHQWPATLVQPVGSPLSLECTVEGTSNPNLYWYRQAAGRGLQLLFYSVGIGQISSEVPQNLSASRPQDRQFILSSKKLLLSDSGFYLCAWSALGGISSTDTQYFGPGTRLTVL.

Of note for this clone: In the same sample, other DNA sequences code for this CDR3. The chain employs TRBV29-1 and TRBJ2-7, with D perhaps matching TRBD1 (6 bases). The CDR3 covers 13 residues. Between the trimmed V and J ends, which lost 3 bases and 1 base, there was a span of 10 bases. Per the germline V gene, CDR1 is SQVTM and CDR2 is ANQGSEA. The CDR3, as DNA: TGCAGCGTTGAGGCGGACAGTTCCTACGAGCAGTACTTC. It is translated as CSVEADSSYEQYF.

This clone appeared a few times. The J gene is TRBJ1-1, the V gene TRBV27; TRBD1 is a possible D gene (5 bases). The V and J ends lost 4 bases and 3 bases respectively, with 12 bases between them. This CDR3 is 14 amino acids long. The germline V gene has CDR1 MNHEY and CDR2 SMNVEV (reference sequence). DNA of the CDR3: TGTGCCAGCAGTTACGGGCGGGGGGACACTGAAGCTTTCTTT. Translation: CASSYGRGDTEAFF.

This clone has only a few counts. This sequence joins TRBV30 and TRBJ1-1, with 7 bases identical to TRBD1. This CDR3 contains 12 residues. V was pared by 1 base and J by 11 bases, with 7 bases of the junction left unmatched. The germline CDR1 and CDR2 sequences are GTSNPN and SVGIG (reference sequence). Here the CDR3 DNA reads TGTGCCTGGAGTGCGCAGGGGGTAAGGGCTTTCTTT. Its translation: CAWSAQGVRAFF.

CDR3 nucleotides: TGCAGCGTTATAATGAACACTGAAGCTTTCTTT. Translation gives CSVIMNTEAFF. The gene calls are TRBV29-1 and TRBJ1-1; D call uncertain. This CDR3 has 11 amino acids. V shed 5 bases and J shed 0 bases, with 4 bases lying between them. Germline CDR1 is SQVTM and CDR2 is ANQGSEA.

This chain uses TRBV27 with TRBJ2-7, with D possibly TRBD1 on 5 matching bases. From germline, CDR1 is MNHEY and CDR2 SMNVEV (reference sequence). The V gene lost 5 bases and the J gene lost 1 base, with 9 bases spanning the gap. This CDR3 contains 13 residues. The CDR3 spells CASSAGLSYEQYF. The CDR3 DNA follows: TGTGCCAGCAGTGCAGGGTTATCCTACGAGCAGTACTTC.